The 21 T cell receptor beta chains in this list originate from one sample, sequenced in a study of OX40 agonist ivuxolimab in advanced cancers. Measured with immunoSEQ multiplex PCR; TCRdb has only the in-frame clones, and not every one. The table includes approximately 33,000 clones, roughly 87% detected once. Sequenced material: CD4+ or CD8+ T cells sorted from blood, taken in a trial of the OX40 agonist ivuxolimab. All receptors come from an adult with an advanced solid tumor such as melanoma, head and neck, liver or kidney cancer.

The chain couples TRBV2 to TRBJ2-1; no firm D call. The CDR3 sequence is 12 residues long. Germline-derived CDR1 and CDR2 are SNHLY and FYNNEI. The V and J ends lost 4 bases and 7 bases respectively, with 8 bases between them. CDR3 sequence (DNA): TGTGCCAGCAGTGGAGAGTGGAATGAGCAGTTCTTC. Encoded protein: CASSGEWNEQFF.

The gene calls are TRBV19 and TRBJ2-1; TRBD2 agrees at 9 bases. The ends lost 7 bases at V and 6 bases at J; junction bases unmatched: 13. The CDR3 sequence is 16 residues long. Germline values: CDR1 LNHDA, CDR2 SQIVND (reference sequence). The CDR3 nucleotides are TGTGCCAGTACCGAGGGCGGGAGGGCCTCGGGCAATGAGCAGTTCTTC. It encodes CASTEGGRASGNEQFF.

In DNA, the CDR3 is TGTGCCAGCAGCTTAGGGGGGACCTCGTTCTCCTACAATGAGCAGTTCTTC. Translated: CASSLGGTSFSYNEQFF. The chain couples TRBV11-3 to TRBJ2-1, with D perhaps TRBD1 or TRBD2 (5 bases each). The V gene lost 1 base and the J gene lost 0 bases, with 13 bases spanning the gap. Germline V gene data show CDR1 as SGHNT and CDR2 as YENEEA. This CDR3 has 17 amino acids.

The genes are TRBV5-1 and TRBJ1-2; D is unresolved. From germline, CDR1 is SGHRS and CDR2 YFSETQ. The CDR3 runs to 14 residues. V was trimmed by 3 bases and J by 7 bases, leaving 16 bases between them. The CDR3 here is CASSSGSNRGGYTF. In nucleotides, the CDR3 is TGCGCCAGCAGCTCCGGATCTAATCGTGGTGGCTACACCTTC.

Here the CDR3 DNA reads TGTGCCAGCAGTGGCCCGGATACGCAGTATTTT. It translates to CASSGPDTQYF. The V and J genes are TRBV28 and TRBJ2-3; no reliable D call. V dropped 5 bases and J dropped 6 bases, with 6 bases sitting between them. Germline V gene sequence: CDR1 MDHEN, CDR2 SYDVKM. The CDR3 is 11 amino acids.

The chain links TRBV10-1 to TRBJ1-5; 9 bases align to TRBD1. Losses at the gene ends were 7 bases for V and 1 base for J; bases not matched to a gene: 8. Germline V gene lookup returns CDR1 WNHNN and CDR2 SYGVQD (reference sequence). The CDR3 is 16 amino acids. CDR3 nucleotide sequence: TGCGCCAGCAACTTTCGGACAGGGGTCAGCAATCAGCCCCAGCATTTT. Translating it yields CASNFRTGVSNQPQHF.

The genes are TRBV5-4 and TRBJ2-1; maybe TRBD1 (6 bases). The CDR3 spans 15 residues. Trimming shortened V by 0 bases and J by 3 bases, and 10 bases separated the two germline ends. Germline-derived CDR1 and CDR2 are SGHNT and YYREEE (reference sequence). Here the CDR3 reads CASSLETGDYNEQFF. Written as DNA, the CDR3 is TGTGCCAGCAGCTTGGAGACAGGAGACTACAATGAGCAGTTCTTC.

The chain employs TRBV18 and TRBJ2-5; D remains ambiguous. V dropped 2 bases and J dropped 3 bases, with 7 bases sitting between them. Germline V gives CDR1 KGHSH, CDR2 LQKENI. The CDR3 is made up of 13 amino acids. Here the CDR3 DNA reads TGTGCCAGCTCACCAGGGCCGAAAGAGACCCAGTACTTC. It encodes CASSPGPKETQYF.

In the case of this clone: In the same sample, other DNA sequences code for this CDR3. The V call is TRBV5-1, the J call TRBJ2-7; D possibly corresponds to TRBD2 (6 bases). V lost 2 bases and J 2 bases, leaving 14 bases between the germline ends. Germline CDR1 SGHRS, CDR2 YFSETQ. The CDR3 is 15 residues long. CDR3 sequence reads: CASSLRGDGTYEQYF. The DNA for the CDR3 is TGCGCCAGCAGCTTACGCGGGGACGGCACCTACGAGCAGTACTTC. The whole variable domain, remainder taken from reference TRBV5-1 and TRBJ2-7, is KAGVTQTPRYLIKTRGQQVTLSCSPISGHRSVSWYQQTPGQGLQFLFEYFSETQRNKGNFPGRFSGRQFSNSRSEMNVSTLELGDSALYLCASSLRGDGTYEQYFGPGTRLTVT.

The chain recombines TRBV18 with TRBJ2-3; D is unresolved. V shed 4 bases and J shed 0 bases, with 5 bases lying between them. The CDR3 length is 13 residues. Per germline, CDR1 KGHSH and CDR2 LQKENI. CDR3 nucleotides: TGTGCCAGCTCACAAACTAGCACAGATACGCAGTATTTT. It codes for CASSQTSTDTQYF. The full variable domain, rest sourced from reference TRBV18 and TRBJ2-3, is NAGVMQNPRHLVRRRGQEARLRCSPMKGHSHVYWYRQLPEEGLKFMVYLQKENIIDESGMPKERFSAEFPKEGPSILRIQQVVRGDSAAYFCASSQTSTDTQYFGPGTRLTVL.

This clone was seen only a few times. The chain has TRBV28 and TRBJ1-1, with D hard to call. Germline values: CDR1 MDHEN, CDR2 SYDVKM. Trimming shortened V by 5 bases and J by 4 bases, and 14 bases separated the two germline ends. This CDR3 is 14 amino acids long. In DNA, the CDR3 is TGTGCCAGCAGTCTCCCCAGGACCCTCACTGAAGCTTTCTTT. The encoded protein is CASSLPRTLTEAFF.

The V gene is TRBV4-1, the J gene TRBJ2-3, with unresolved D. The CDR3 spans 19 residues. V lost 4 bases and J 4 bases, leaving 27 bases between the germline ends. CDR1 is MGHRA and CDR2 is YSYEKL in the germline V gene. For the CDR3, the DNA is TGCGCCAGCAGCCGGCAACCGATGGGGTCCCAAAAAGACGCAGATACGCAGTATTTT. Translated, it gives CASSRQPMGSQKDADTQYF.

The chain recombines TRBV7-7 with TRBJ2-7; TRBD1 aligns across 8 bases. The V gene's germline CDR1 is SSHAT and CDR2 FNYEAQ (reference sequence). The CDR3 length is 13 residues. V lost 3 bases, J lost 6 bases, and 4 bases stayed unmatched. CDR3 sequence reads: CASSFGQGGEQYF. Here the CDR3 DNA reads TGTGCCAGCAGCTTTGGACAGGGCGGCGAGCAGTACTTC.

V usage is TRBV30 and J usage is TRBJ1-1, with D unclear. CDR1 and CDR2 (germline): GTSNPN, SVGIG (reference sequence). The V gene lost 2 bases and the J gene lost 0 bases, with 10 bases spanning the gap. The CDR3 is 14 residues long. CDR3 coding DNA: TGTGCCTGGAGTTTAGGGAACATGAACACTGAAGCTTTCTTT. Its protein product is CAWSLGNMNTEAFF. The full variable domain, completed using reference TRBV30 and TRBJ1-1, is SQTIHQWPATLVQPVGSPLSLECTVEGTSNPNLYWYRQAAGRGLQLLFYSVGIGQISSEVPQNLSASRPQDRQFILSSKKLLLSDSGFYLCAWSLGNMNTEAFFGQGTRLTVV.

The J gene is TRBJ1-5, the V gene TRBV30; weak D call: TRBD1 (6 bases). This CDR3 region has 14 residues. Germline CDR1 GTSNPN, CDR2 SVGIG (reference sequence). V was pared by 4 bases and J by 4 bases, with 14 bases between. The CDR3 DNA is TGTGCCTGGAACCGGGGGGGCTTTAATCAGCCCCAGCATTTT. This translates into CAWNRGGFNQPQHF.

The chain is built from TRBV18 and TRBJ1-2; D not resolved. This CDR3 comprises 13 residues. The V gene lost 3 bases and the J gene lost 8 bases, with 13 bases spanning the gap. CDR1 and CDR2 (germline): KGHSH, LQKENI. CDR3 nucleotide sequence: TGTGCCAGCTCACCGGACCGTTTGAGGGGCTACACCTTC. The encoded protein is CASSPDRLRGYTF.

The chain carries TRBV28 and TRBJ1-2; D not resolved. This CDR3 spans 16 amino acids. V lost 2 bases and J 0 bases, leaving 13 bases between the germline ends. CDR1 and CDR2 (germline): MDHEN, SYDVKM. Here the CDR3 reads CASSLSYRNTNYGYTF. CDR3 nucleotides: TGTGCCAGCAGTTTAAGTTACCGAAACACTAACTATGGCTACACCTTC.

V is TRBV29-1 and J is TRBJ1-2; a possible D gene is TRBD1 (6 bases). The CDR3 is 16 amino acids. Germline CDR1 reads SQVTM; CDR2 reads ANQGSEA. V was shortened by 4 bases and J by 0 bases, with 18 bases between the two germline ends. DNA for the CDR3: TGCAGCGTTGTGGGGGGCGGGACAAACTCTAACTATGGCTACACCTTC. Translating it yields CSVVGGGTNSNYGYTF.

V and J are TRBV18 and TRBJ1-1; D gene uncertain. There are 15 residues in the CDR3. V was trimmed by 2 bases and J by 1 base, leaving 11 bases between them. Per the germline V gene, CDR1 is KGHSH and CDR2 is LQKENI. CDR3 nucleotides: TGTGCCAGCTCACCAGGACTCACACCGAACACTGAAGCTTTCTTT. Its protein product is CASSPGLTPNTEAFF.

About this clone itself: Other DNA variants within this sample encode the same CDR3. The CDR3 is CASSSTGERETQYF. DNA of the CDR3: TGTGCCAGCAGCTCTACGGGGGAACGAGAGACCCAGTACTTC. The V call is TRBV7-9, the J call TRBJ2-5, with a weak D call TRBD2 (6 bases). The CDR3 totals 14 residues. CDR1 is SEHNR, CDR2 FQNEAQ, per germline (reference sequence). V was clipped by 4 bases and J by 4 bases, with 13 bases between them.

This rearrangement joins TRBV5-4 to TRBJ2-5; 9 bases agree with TRBD1. The germline V gene has CDR1 SGHNT and CDR2 YYREEE (reference sequence). V shed 4 bases and J 0 bases; nucleotides not matched to a gene: 4. This CDR3 comprises 15 residues. The CDR3 DNA reads TGTGCCAGCAGCCCCGGGACAGGGTACCAAGAGACCCAGTACTTC. It specifies CASSPGTGYQETQYF.